Below are 18 T cell receptor beta chains sequenced from a single sample in a study of blood T cell repertoires in COVID-19. Libraries were prepared by immunoSEQ multiplex PCR; TCRdb keeps only in-frame clonotypes and omits some of them. The top ten clones hold less than 5.5% of a sample with around 150,000 clones, about 84% of them seen once. The sequenced sample consisted of peripheral blood. All receptors come from a woman aged 50 to 65 with acute or convalescent COVID-19.

This sequence joins TRBV4-3 and TRBJ1-2; weak D call: TRBD1 (5 bases). CDR3 size: 14 residues. The germline V gene has CDR1 LGHNA and CDR2 YSLEER. The V gene lost 0 bases and the J gene lost 5 bases, with 10 bases spanning the gap. DNA for the CDR3: TGCGCCAGCAGCCAAGATCCCGCAGGGTATGGCTACACCTTC. Encoded protein: CASSQDPAGYGYTF.

This clone was counted a single time. The V and J genes are TRBV6-4 and TRBJ1-6; unclear D gene. Per germline, CDR1 MRHNA and CDR2 SNTAGT. The CDR3 length is 15 residues. V was clipped by 0 bases and J by 5 bases, with 8 bases between them. The CDR3 is CASSDSAENNSPLHF. The CDR3, as DNA: TGTGCCAGCAGTGACTCTGCGGAGAATAATTCACCCCTCCACTTT.

The chain couples TRBV29-1 to TRBJ1-5; the match to TRBD1 covers 7 bases. The CDR3 totals 14 residues. After removal of 6 bases from V and 4 bases from J, the junction contained 9 bases not matched to a gene. Germline lookup yields CDR1 SQVTM and CDR2 ANQGSEA. The CDR3 DNA follows: TGCAGCGTCCAGGGGGGTTATGGGAATCAGCCCCAGCATTTT. Its protein is CSVQGGYGNQPQHF. Supplemented by reference TRBV29-1 and TRBJ1-5, the full variable domain reads SAVISQKPSRDICQRGTSLTIQCQVDSQVTMMFWYRQQPGQSLTLIATANQGSEATYESGFVIDKFPISRPNLTFSTLTVSNMSPEDSSIYLCSVQGGYGNQPQHFGDGTRLSIL.

The V gene is TRBV4-3, the J gene TRBJ1-4; tentative D call: TRBD1 (5 bases). The germline V gene encodes CDR1 LGHNA and CDR2 YSLEER. With 0 bases removed from V and 6 bases from J, the gap between germline ends came to 14 bases. The CDR3 is 16 amino acids. Here the CDR3 reads CASSQDRGQWYEKLFF. The CDR3 bases are TGCGCCAGCAGCCAAGATAGGGGCCAGTGGTATGAAAAACTGTTTTTT.

V is TRBV4-3 and J is TRBJ2-3, with D possibly matching TRBD2 (5 bases). V was cut by 0 bases and J by 2 bases, with 9 bases left in between. The V gene's germline CDR1 is LGHNA and CDR2 YSLEER. The CDR3 consists of 15 residues. CDR3 sequence (DNA): TGCGCCAGCAGCCAAGATAAGCGGAACACAGATACGCAGTATTTT. Translating gives CASSQDKRNTDTQYF.

V and J are TRBV7-9 and TRBJ2-2, with D tentatively TRBD1 (5 bases). Per the germline V gene, CDR1 is SEHNR and CDR2 is FQNEAQ (reference sequence). Trimming pared 3 bases from V and 5 bases from J, leaving 13 bases between. The CDR3 is 15 amino acids. CDR3 nucleotides: TGTGCCAGCAGCTTGGATGGGGCGCGGACCGGGGAGCTGTTTTTT. It specifies CASSLDGARTGELFF.

This chain joins TRBV15 and TRBJ2-1; 7 nucleotides align to TRBD2. The CDR3 has 16 residues. V was pared by 3 bases and J by 0 bases, with 5 bases of the junction left unmatched. Germline CDR1 reads LNHNV; CDR2 reads YYDKDF (reference sequence). This chain's CDR3 is CATSRSGGGSYNEQFF. For the CDR3, the DNA is TGTGCCACCAGCAGGTCTGGGGGGGGCTCCTACAATGAGCAGTTCTTC.

The rearrangement joins TRBV9 to TRBJ1-1; the match to TRBD1 covers 7 bases. V lost 4 bases, J lost 10 bases, and 10 bases stayed unmatched. Germline assignment: CDR1 SGDLS and CDR2 YYNGEE. The CDR3 is 13 amino acids. The CDR3 coding sequence is TGTGCCAGCAGCACGGACAGGAGCGGCCGAGCTTTCTTT. The encoded protein is CASSTDRSGRAFF.

The chain joins TRBV27 to TRBJ2-1, with 7 nucleotides matching TRBD2. With 7 bases clipped from V and 9 bases from J, the junction kept 9 bases outside the gene matches. CDR1 and CDR2 from the germline V gene are MNHEY and SMNVEV (reference sequence). This CDR3 has 13 residues. The CDR3 DNA reads TGTGCCAGCAACCACCGCGGGAGCGGTGAGCAGTTCTTC. Amino acids: CASNHRGSGEQFF.

This clone has a single count. The V call is TRBV5-1, the J call TRBJ2-5; 8 nucleotides line up with TRBD2. Germline CDR1 reads SGHRS; CDR2 reads YFSETQ. This CDR3 has 15 amino acids. V trimming: 2 bases; J trimming: 3 bases; junction bases outside the gene matches: 6. The CDR3 region is CASSFRGGLEETQYF. In DNA form, the CDR3 reads TGCGCCAGCAGCTTCCGGGGGGGGTTGGAAGAGACCCAGTACTTC.

The V gene is TRBV6-5, the J gene TRBJ2-2; 14 bases map to TRBD2. The CDR3 totals 15 residues. V shed 6 bases, J shed 7 bases, and the junction held 4 bases outside the gene matches. Per the germline V gene, CDR1 is MNHEY and CDR2 is SVGAGI. CDR3 loop: CASRGTSGGIGELFF. CDR3 in DNA: TGTGCCAGCAGAGGGACTAGCGGGGGTATCGGGGAGCTGTTTTTT.

This chain uses TRBV6-2 or TRBV6-3 with TRBJ1-1, with D perhaps TRBD1 (6 bases). Trimming removed 6 bases at V and 0 bases at J, with 20 bases between. Germline CDR1 is MNHEY and CDR2 is SVGEGT. CDR3 length: 17 amino acids. The CDR3 DNA follows: TGTGCCAGCAGCCAGAATGGGGGCCTATACATGAACACTGAAGCTTTCTTT. Its protein product is CASSQNGGLYMNTEAFF.

The chain carries TRBV12-3 or TRBV12-4 and TRBJ2-5; weak D call: TRBD2 (5 bases). Trimming cost V 6 bases and J 5 bases, with 13 bases left between them. CDR3 size: 13 residues. The chain's CDR3 is CASRPRATETQYF. In DNA, the CDR3 is TGTGCCAGCAGGCCGAGGGCGACCGAGACCCAGTACTTC.

This chain links TRBV6-5 with TRBJ2-5, with D perhaps TRBD1 (6 bases). The CDR3 length is 14 residues. The V and J ends lost 6 bases and 0 bases respectively, with 11 bases between them. Germline CDR1 MNHEY, CDR2 SVGAGI. The CDR3 spells CASSQTGNQETQYF. Written as DNA, the CDR3 is TGTGCCAGCAGCCAAACAGGGAACCAAGAGACCCAGTACTTC.

This chain connects TRBV7-9 to TRBJ2-2, with 8 bases fitting TRBD1. With 3 bases clipped from V and 7 bases from J, the junction kept 10 bases outside the gene matches. Germline values: CDR1 SEHNR, CDR2 FQNEAQ (reference sequence). The CDR3 is 16 residues long. The chain's CDR3 is CASSFTPGGAGGELFF. The CDR3 region has the DNA TGTGCCAGCAGCTTCACCCCAGGGGGCGCGGGCGGGGAGCTGTTTTTT.

The genes are TRBV19 and TRBJ1-5; no clear D gene. The CDR3 length is 13 residues. CDR1 and CDR2 (germline): LNHDA, SQIVND (reference sequence). The V end lost 1 base, the J end lost 4 bases, and 5 bases lay between the germline ends. The DNA for the CDR3 is TGTGCCAGTAGTATAGCCGTAAATCAGCCCCAGCATTTT. As protein: CASSIAVNQPQHF.

This chain links TRBV20-1 with TRBJ1-1; no clear D. Trimming took off 3 bases at V and 6 bases at J, with 14 bases between the two ends. The V gene's germline CDR1 is DFQATT and CDR2 SNEGSKA (reference sequence). The CDR3 has 13 residues. CDR3 DNA: TGCAGTGCTAGTACGGGGTTCGGCGCTGAAGCTTTCTTT. This gives the protein CSASTGFGAEAFF.

Only a few counts were recorded for this clone. V gene TRBV6-2 or TRBV6-3 combines with J gene TRBJ2-3; D is perhaps TRBD1 (7 bases). The CDR3 totals 16 residues. Germline CDR1 and CDR2: MNHEY and SVGEGT. V was cut by 6 bases and J by 4 bases, with 20 bases left in between. DNA of the CDR3: TGTGCCAGCAGCCCTCGCGCAGGGGGGTCGGCAGATACGCAGTATTTT. This gives the protein CASSPRAGGSADTQYF.